This T cell receptor beta chain was obtained from a study of cytomegalovirus exposure and HLA in healthy donors. Of note for this clone: The antigen is not known.

The CDR3 covers 15 residues. After removal of 2 bases from V and 8 bases from J, the junction contained 7 bases not matched to a gene. The study's findings and limits: Certain sequence variants were highly shared and formed a cluster, and this cluster was likely a sequencing artifact. Trimming of TCR beta V- and J-genes showed a link, identified in a later analysis, to a missense DCLRE1C variant. Later analysis showed TCR association rates varying by HLA locus, highest for DRB1 and lowest for HLA-C. Later work associated 16,951 TCR beta sequences with HLA alleles at 0.05 false discovery rate.

Primers: 60 Vbeta forward and 13 Jbeta reverse. Only in-frame clones appear in the TCRdb table, and some are missing; sequencing was by immunoSEQ multiplex PCR. Here the sample spans about 100,000 clones, 70% being singletons. The sequenced sample consisted of PBMCs. The chain recombines TRBV6-7 with TRBJ1-4, with 8 bases lining up with TRBD1. TRBV6-7 is placed among ORFs of uncertain function. The source is a man aged 40-50 years in good health and CMV-seropositive. This chain's CDR3 is CASSYPDRATEKLFF. CDR3 DNA sequence: TGTGCCAGCAGTTACCCGGACAGGGCTACGGAAAAACTGTTTTTT.